The present T cell receptor (beta chain) was sequenced within a study of breast tumors, draining lymph nodes, adjacent tissues. Study results and caveats: Data only fit, rather than demonstrated, lymph node origin of most tumor T cells. Tumors had less TCR diversity than lymph nodes, more than nontumor tissue.

Each CDR3 protein is one row after TCRdb ran MiXCR on the multiplex PCR reads. The data hold 130,000 or so distinct CDR3 sequences, with approximately 32% observed a single time. On this clonotype itself: Its antigen remains unknown. The junction and the germline gene differ at one end; a read error may be behind it.

Axillary draining lymph nodes of breast cancer patients supplied the node samples. The sequenced sample was axillary lymph node tissue. This receptor was obtained from a female donor with breast cancer. Some clones in this sample may be carry-over from other donors' samples.

For the CDR3, the DNA is TGCAGTGCTTACACACTTACCACGGACAGCTCTGGAAACACCAGATATTTT. This translates into CSAYTLTTDSSGNTRYF. This rearrangement joins TRBV20-1 to TRBJ1-3; D perhaps matches TRBD1 (6 bases). The CDR3 totals 17 residues. The V gene's germline CDR1 is DFQATT and CDR2 SNEGSKA (reference sequence).